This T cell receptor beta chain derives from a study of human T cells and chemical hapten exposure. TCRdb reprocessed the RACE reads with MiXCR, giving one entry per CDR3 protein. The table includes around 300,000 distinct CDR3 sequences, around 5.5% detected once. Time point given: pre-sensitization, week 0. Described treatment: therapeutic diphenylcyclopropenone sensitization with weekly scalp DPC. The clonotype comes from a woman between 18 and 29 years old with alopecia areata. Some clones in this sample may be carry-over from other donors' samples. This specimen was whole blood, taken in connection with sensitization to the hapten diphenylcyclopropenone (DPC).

CDR3 DNA: TGTGCCAGCAGTTACTCAGGCAGGGAGAATCAGCCCCAGCATTTT. This sequence encodes CASSYSGRENQPQHF. V gene TRBV6-6 combines with J gene TRBJ1-5; tentatively, D is TRBD1 (5 bases). The CDR3 runs 15 residues. Trimming left V 0 bases short and J 4 bases short, with 10 bases between. Germline CDR1 is MNHNY and CDR2 is SVGAGI (reference sequence).